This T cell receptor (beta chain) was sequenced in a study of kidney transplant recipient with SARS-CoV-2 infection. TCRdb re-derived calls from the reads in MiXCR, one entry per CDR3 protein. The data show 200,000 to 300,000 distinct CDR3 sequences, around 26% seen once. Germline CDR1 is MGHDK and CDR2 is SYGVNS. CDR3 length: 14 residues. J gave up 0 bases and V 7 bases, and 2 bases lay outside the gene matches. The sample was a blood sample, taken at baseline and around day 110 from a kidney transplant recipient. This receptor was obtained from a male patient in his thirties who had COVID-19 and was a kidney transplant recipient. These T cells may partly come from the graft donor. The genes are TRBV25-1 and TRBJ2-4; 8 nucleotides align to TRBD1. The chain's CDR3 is CASKGQAAKNIQYF. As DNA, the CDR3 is TGTGCCAGCAAGGGACAGGCAGCCAAAAACATTCAGTACTTC.